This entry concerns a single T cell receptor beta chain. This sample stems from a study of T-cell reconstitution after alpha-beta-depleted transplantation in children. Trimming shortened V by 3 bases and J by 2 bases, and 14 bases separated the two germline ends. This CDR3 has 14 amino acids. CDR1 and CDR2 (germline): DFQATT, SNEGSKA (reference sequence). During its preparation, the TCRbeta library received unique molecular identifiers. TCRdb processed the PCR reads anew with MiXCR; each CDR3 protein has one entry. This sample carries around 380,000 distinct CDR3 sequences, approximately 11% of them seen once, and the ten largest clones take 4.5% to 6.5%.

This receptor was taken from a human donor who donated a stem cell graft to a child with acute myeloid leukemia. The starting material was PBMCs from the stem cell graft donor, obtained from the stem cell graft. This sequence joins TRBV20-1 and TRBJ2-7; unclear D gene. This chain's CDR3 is CSARVPDRAYEQYF. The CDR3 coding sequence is TGCAGTGCTAGGGTTCCAGACCGGGCCTACGAGCAGTACTTC.